These 12 T cell receptor beta chains were sequenced from one sample in a study of blood T cell repertoires in COVID-19. Sequencing was performed with immunoSEQ multiplex PCR; in TCRdb, only in-frame clones are kept and a portion is missing. The data hold under 300,000 clones, with 65% to 90% observed a single time. Material: peripheral blood. Source of these receptors: a woman aged 40 to 55 who had recovered from COVID-19.

The CDR3 here is CASSRDRGVADTQYF. The CDR3 DNA reads TGTGCCAGCAGTCGGGACAGGGGGGTTGCAGATACGCAGTATTTT. The rearrangement links TRBV2 to TRBJ2-3; the match to TRBD1 covers 11 bases. Trimming took 5 bases from V and 4 from J; bases not matched to a gene: 5. From germline, CDR1 is SNHLY and CDR2 FYNNEI. The CDR3 is 15 amino acids.

The chain couples TRBV7-9 to TRBJ2-7; tentatively, D is TRBD2 (6 bases). Trimming shortened V by 4 bases and J by 7 bases, and 14 bases separated the two germline ends. This CDR3 is built from 13 residues. Germline V lookup: CDR1 SEHNR, CDR2 FQNEAQ (reference sequence). Written as DNA, the CDR3 is TGTGCCAGCAGCTACGGGGGTTTCCGAGAGCAGTACTTC. It yields the protein CASSYGGFREQYF.

The chain carries TRBV20-1 and TRBJ2-7; D unclear. Germline CDR1 reads DFQATT; CDR2 reads SNEGSKA (reference sequence). The V end was cut by 7 bases, the J end by 3 bases, with 10 bases between. The CDR3 extends over 11 amino acids. The CDR3 is CSVGQNYEQYF. The CDR3 bases are TGCAGTGTTGGCCAGAACTACGAGCAGTACTTC.

This chain uses TRBV20-1 with TRBJ2-7; TRBD1 is a possible D gene (6 bases). The germline CDR1 and CDR2 sequences are DFQATT and SNEGSKA (reference sequence). The length of the CDR3 is 13 residues. V was pared by 3 bases and J by 0 bases, with 9 bases between. Here the CDR3 DNA reads TGCAGTGCTAGTAGGGGGAGCTCCTACGAGCAGTACTTC. The encoded protein is CSASRGSSYEQYF.

This chain uses TRBV5-1 with TRBJ2-3; 11 positions agree with TRBD2. Germline lookup yields CDR1 SGHRS and CDR2 YFSETQ. The V segment lost 2 bases and the J segment 3 bases; nucleotides outside the gene matches: 5. The CDR3 is made up of 16 amino acids. In DNA, the CDR3 is TGCGCCAGCAGCTTAGACGTAGCGGGGGGGACAGATACGCAGTATTTT. It specifies CASSLDVAGGTDTQYF.

V and J are TRBV7-2 and TRBJ1-4, with TRBD1 identical over 7 bases. The germline CDR1 and CDR2 sequences are SGHTA and FQGNSA. The CDR3 consists of 14 residues. Germline trimming cut 4 bases from V and 8 bases from J; bases unmatched to any gene: 7. The CDR3 loop reads CASSSQGLGEKLFF. For the CDR3, the DNA is TGTGCCAGCAGCTCACAGGGGTTGGGGGAAAAACTGTTTTTT.

This chain uses TRBV20-1 with TRBJ2-7; 7 nucleotides align to TRBD1. This CDR3 spans 16 amino acids. The germline V gene encodes CDR1 DFQATT and CDR2 SNEGSKA (reference sequence). Trimming took 3 bases from V and 0 from J; bases not matched to a gene: 11. In DNA form, the CDR3 reads TGCAGTGCTAGTTCACCGGGACAGCATTTCTCCTACGAGCAGTACTTC. Translation gives CSASSPGQHFSYEQYF.

The V call is TRBV6-9, the J call TRBJ2-5; maybe TRBD1 (5 bases). Germline V gene lookup returns CDR1 MNHGY and CDR2 SVAAGI. V gave up 6 bases and J gave up 5 bases, with 10 bases separating them. This CDR3 has 12 residues. The CDR3 DNA reads TGTGCCAGCAGGCAGGGTGAGGAGACCCAGTACTTC. Its translation: CASRQGEETQYF.

The J gene is TRBJ1-1, the V gene TRBV5-8; D call uncertain. CDR3 length: 14 amino acids. Trimming removed 2 bases at V and 1 base at J, with 9 bases between. In germline, CDR1 is SGHTS, CDR2 YDEGEE. The CDR3 DNA reads as TGTGCCAGCAGCTTATTTCGGGGGAACACTGAAGCTTTCTTT. Amino acid sequence: CASSLFRGNTEAFF.

The chain has TRBV10-3 and TRBJ1-2, with D perhaps matching TRBD1 (5 bases). The CDR3 loop spans 15 amino acids. The germline V gene has CDR1 ENHRY and CDR2 SYGVKD. The V end was cut by 3 bases, the J end by 6 bases, with 17 bases between. The CDR3 region is CAISDRGGLGDGYTF. The CDR3 nucleotides are TGTGCCATCAGTGATCGGGGGGGTCTTGGTGATGGCTACACCTTC.

V usage is TRBV13 and J usage is TRBJ1-4; D possibly corresponds to TRBD1 (5 bases). V dropped 1 base and J dropped 7 bases, with 16 bases sitting between them. Germline V lookup: CDR1 PRHDT, CDR2 FYEKMQ (reference sequence). This CDR3 is built from 16 residues. The CDR3 DNA reads as TGTGCCAGCAGCTTAGAACGCGGGACGGGGGGTGAAAAACTGTTTTTT. This sequence encodes CASSLERGTGGEKLFF. Supplemented by reference TRBV13 and TRBJ1-4, the full variable domain reads AAGVIQSPRHLIKEKRETATLKCYPIPRHDTVYWYQQGPGQDPQFLISFYEKMQSDKGSIPDRFSAQQFSDYHSELNMSSLELGDSALYFCASSLERGTGGEKLFFGSGTQLSVL.

V is TRBV3-1 (or the pseudogene TRBV3-2) and J is TRBJ2-7, with D uncertain. The CDR3 is made up of 14 amino acids. Germline-derived CDR1 and CDR2 are LGHDT and YNNKEL (reference sequence). V dropped 0 bases and J dropped 10 bases, with 16 bases sitting between them. CDR3: CASSQEVVRSSQYF. CDR3 DNA: TGTGCCAGCAGCCAAGAAGTCGTAAGGAGTAGTCAGTACTTC.